This is a list of T cell receptor beta chains from one sample in a study of breast tumors, draining lymph nodes, adjacent tissues. Each CDR3 protein is one row after TCRdb ran MiXCR on the multiplex PCR reads. This repertoire shows 190,000 or so distinct CDR3 sequences, approximately 33% found once; its top ten account for around 4.4%. The sample comprised axillary lymph node tissue. The receptors shown here come from a female donor with breast cancer. Some clones in this sample may be carry-over from other donors' samples. Both conserved end residues are trimmed from each CDR3. Clone size is stated in some rows and not others, as once, few, many or a class when expanded.

clone size,V gene,CDR3 length,CDR3 protein
.,TRBV7-2,15,ASSTRLAGASGNTIY
.,TRBV4-2,13,ASSQGVGDYNEQF
.,TRBV7-2,11,ASSKEAGDEQY
many,TRBV28,10,ASSPSTRREY
.,TRBV20-1,10,SAPRQNEKLF
many,TRBV11-3,13,ASSIGQGPGDEQY
many,TRBV24-1,13,ATSTTHENTGELF
many,TRBV3-1,12,ASSQEGAQTEQY
many,TRBV7-9,12,ASSQGTGDAEQF
.,TRBV7-2,8,ASSSQTTY
.,TRBV27,12,ASSFGVSGNTIY
.,TRBV20-1,15,SASLGRERQVDYGYT
many,TRBV19,12,ASSIVGFTGELF
.,TRBV5-1,19,ASSTGRREQYFGPGTGELF
many,TRBV4-3,12,ASSQKQGPYEQY
many,TRBV7-2,14,ASSLTSGRGGDTQY
.,TRBV6-5,15,ASSRRSQGYSNQPQY
few,TRBV7-8,13,ASSHKSAGNTEAF
.,TRBV6-2/TRBV6-3,16,AGSVLTYKGAPNEKLF
once,TRBV7-8,14,ASSFRTSGGGDTQY
.,TRBV5-1,14,ASSLTSGRATDTQY
many,TRBV15,9,ATSRGETQY
many,TRBV11-2,13,ASRFGPAFGDTQY
.,TRBV12-5,15,ASGLVAGSRGITEAF
many,TRBV6-2/TRBV6-3,9,ASSNYNEQF
.,TRBV20-1,11,SARIRGGDTQY
few,TRBV3-1,14,ASSHPGLDVYATQY
.,TRBV20-1,17,SAREGQGFSGSYNSPLH
many,TRBV7-9,11,ASSLALNQPQH
.,TRBV15,11,ATSSFRDQPQH
.,TRBV3-1,13,ASSQSAGPRREQY
.,TRBV7-9,14,ASSLRTGDPYNEQF
.,TRBV7-9,15,ASSGDRGFTNDEKLF